The 27 T cell receptor beta chains in this list originate from one sample, sequenced in a study of CD8 T cells in ankylosing spondylitis. The study, taken as a whole, reports: Characteristic of ankylosing spondylitis blood, it appeared, was a TCR beta motif comprising roughly eight highly homologous variants.

These receptors' antigens are unknown. TCRdb reprocessed the 5' RACE reads via MiXCR and lists one record per CDR3 protein. The repertoire consists of roughly 450,000 distinct CDR3 sequences, with roughly a quarter occurring once and the leading ten covering 0.89%. Sample: blood, either unsorted or a sorted T cell fraction (not recorded which). The receptors stem from a male donor with ankylosing spondylitis.

The gene calls are TRBV30 and TRBJ1-3; D call uncertain. With 5 bases removed from V and 0 bases from J, the gap between germline ends came to 5 bases. The CDR3 runs to 12 residues. Germline V gene lookup returns CDR1 GTSNPN and CDR2 SVGIG (reference sequence). In DNA form, the CDR3 reads TGTGCCTGGGGATTCTCTGGAAACACCATATATTTT. This encodes CAWGFSGNTIYF.

This clonotype has a handful of counts. The junction does not match germline at one end; this may be a read error. The chain couples TRBV7-2 to TRBJ2-3, with D possibly TRBD2 on 5 matching bases. The CDR3 spans 13 residues. Germline V lookup: CDR1 SGHTA, CDR2 FQGNSA. The CDR3 region is CASSFLATDTQYF. The CDR3 nucleotides read TGTGCCAGTAGCTTCCTAGCAACAGATACGCAGTATTTT.

This chain connects TRBV24-1 to TRBJ1-2, with D perhaps TRBD1 (6 bases). Germline loops: CDR1 KGHDR, CDR2 SFDVKD. Trimming removed 3 bases from V and 0 bases from J, with 16 bases in between. The CDR3 spans 17 residues. The chain's CDR3 is CATSDATGTGSNYGYTF. CDR3 in DNA: TGTGCCACCAGTGATGCAACAGGGACCGGGTCTAACTATGGCTACACCTTC.

The genes are TRBV5-1 and TRBJ1-6; D not certain. The germline V gene encodes CDR1 SGHRS and CDR2 YFSETQ. Trimming removed 2 bases at V and 9 bases at J, with 9 bases between. This CDR3 contains 13 residues. In nucleotides, the CDR3 is TGCGCCAGCAGCTTTACCCCCGTTTCACCCCTCCACTTT. Its protein product is CASSFTPVSPLHF.

This clonotype has a handful of counts. This rearrangement joins TRBV24-1 to TRBJ2-3; possibly TRBD1 for D (5 bases). Germline lookup yields CDR1 KGHDR and CDR2 SFDVKD. V was cut by 5 bases and J by 0 bases, with 11 bases left in between. The CDR3 length is 15 residues. CDR3 in amino acids: CATSVPTASTDTQYF. For the CDR3, the DNA is TGTGCCACCAGTGTCCCGACAGCTAGCACAGATACGCAGTATTTT.

This clonotype was counted a few times. This chain links TRBV7-2 with TRBJ2-1; 10 bases line up with TRBD2. Germline lookup yields CDR1 SGHTA and CDR2 FQGNSA. J was trimmed by 9 bases and V by 6 bases; bases with no gene match: 11. This CDR3 is 15 amino acids long. The CDR3 spells CASSFQAGGEAEQFF. CDR3 bases: TGTGCCAGCAGTTTTCAAGCGGGAGGGGAGGCTGAGCAGTTCTTC.

The chain combines TRBV12-3 or TRBV12-4 with TRBJ1-5; D is possibly TRBD1 (5 bases). V was clipped by 7 bases and J by 7 bases, with 17 bases between them. The CDR3 runs to 14 residues. The CDR3 is CASTNWGGRQPQHF. The DNA for the CDR3 is TGTGCCAGCACTAACTGGGGGGGTAGACAGCCCCAGCATTTT.

V usage is TRBV19 and J usage is TRBJ2-2; D might be TRBD1 (6 bases). Germline CDR1 and CDR2: LNHDA and SQIVND (reference sequence). V was shortened by 7 bases and J by 5 bases, with 11 bases between the two germline ends. The CDR3 sequence is 13 residues long. CDR3 region: CASIQGGTGELFF. The CDR3 DNA is TGTGCCAGTATACAGGGTGGGACCGGGGAGCTGTTTTTT.

This clonotype was seen more than once but under ten times. The genes are TRBV25-1 and TRBJ2-3; D unresolved. Germline CDR1 MGHDK, CDR2 SYGVNS. The CDR3 is 15 residues long. V dropped 1 base and J dropped 2 bases, with 10 bases sitting between them. CDR3 amino acids: CASSEWAVYTDTQYF. CDR3 in DNA: TGTGCCAGCAGTGAATGGGCAGTTTACACAGATACGCAGTATTTT.

V is TRBV30 and J is TRBJ2-1, with D hard to call. The CDR3 is 11 amino acids. CDR1 and CDR2 (germline): GTSNPN, SVGIG (reference sequence). Trimming took off 0 bases at V and 7 bases at J, with 4 bases between the two ends. The CDR3 region is CAWSVLNEQFF. The CDR3 DNA reads TGTGCCTGGAGTGTCTTAAATGAGCAGTTCTTC.

The chain links TRBV5-1 to TRBJ1-1; D unresolved. The germline gives CDR1 SGHRS, CDR2 YFSETQ. The CDR3 totals 12 residues. The ends were cut back, 3 bases at V and 3 bases at J, with 6 bases in the middle. CDR3 DNA sequence: TGCGCCAGCAGCTCCGCGGACACTGAAGCTTTCTTT. Protein sequence: CASSSADTEAFF.

V is TRBV11-3 and J is TRBJ2-1; D call uncertain. Per the germline V gene, CDR1 is SGHNT and CDR2 is YENEEA. V lost 5 bases to trimming and J lost 4 bases, with 18 bases between them. The CDR3 consists of 16 residues. CDR3 DNA sequence: TGTGCCAGCAGCCCACTTATCAGCTTCAGGTACAATGAGCAGTTCTTC. Translated, it gives CASSPLISFRYNEQFF. The whole variable domain, filled in from reference TRBV11-3 and TRBJ2-1, reads EAGVVQSPRYKIIEKKQPVAFWCNPISGHNTLYWYLQNLGQGPELLIRYENEEAVDDSQLPKDRFSAERLKGVDSTLKIQPAELGDSAVYLCASSPLISFRYNEQFFGPGTRLTVL.

The chain has TRBV2 and TRBJ2-1, with TRBD2 identical over 15 bases. This CDR3 comprises 15 residues. V dropped 6 bases and J dropped 9; count of bases not matched to a gene: 6. The V gene's germline CDR1 is SNHLY and CDR2 FYNNEI. Here the CDR3 DNA reads TGTGCCAGCAGAGGACTAGCGGGAGGGCCGAGTGAGCAGTTCTTC. Translating gives CASRGLAGGPSEQFF.

This clonotype was seen just once. The chain employs TRBV3-1 and TRBJ1-2, with D tentatively TRBD1 (6 bases). CDR1 LGHDT and CDR2 YNNKEL come from the germline V gene (reference sequence). Trimming pared 2 bases from V and 6 bases from J, leaving 13 bases between. The CDR3 spans 14 residues. DNA of the CDR3: TGTGCCAGCAGCCAAAACGGGAGGGGGAATGGCTACACCTTC. Protein: CASSQNGRGNGYTF.

This chain's CDR3 is CSASEAGAADTQYF. The CDR3 coding sequence is TGCAGTGCTAGCGAAGCGGGAGCGGCAGATACGCAGTATTTT. The chain links TRBV20-1 to TRBJ2-3; 8 nucleotides agree with TRBD2. Germline V gene data show CDR1 as DFQATT and CDR2 as SNEGSKA (reference sequence). The V gene end was trimmed by 3 bases and the J gene end by 4 bases; junction bases not matched to a gene: 6. The CDR3 loop spans 14 amino acids.

At least ten counts were recorded for this clonotype. The gene calls are TRBV20-1 and TRBJ2-3; D is tentatively TRBD1 or TRBD2 (6 bases each). The CDR3 sequence is 14 residues long. From germline, CDR1 is DFQATT and CDR2 SNEGSKA (reference sequence). V dropped 3 bases and J dropped 2 bases, with 12 bases sitting between them. In DNA form, the CDR3 reads TGCAGTGCTAGGGGGGGCGGCACCACAGATACGCAGTATTTT. It is translated as CSARGGGTTDTQYF.

This clonotype is a singleton in its sample. The chain couples TRBV20-1 to TRBJ1-1; D might be TRBD1 (6 bases). This CDR3 comprises 12 residues. Germline CDR1 is DFQATT and CDR2 is SNEGSKA (reference sequence). In DNA form, the CDR3 reads TGCAGGACCGGACAGCCGAACACTGAAGCTTTCTTT. It specifies CRTGQPNTEAFF.

This chain uses TRBV5-1 with TRBJ2-3; TRBD2 matches at 13 bases. Germline V gene lookup returns CDR1 SGHRS and CDR2 YFSETQ. With 3 bases clipped from V and 8 bases from J, the junction kept 15 bases outside the gene matches. The CDR3 is 18 residues long. The CDR3 loop reads CASSSRLITGTSGITQYF. CDR3 bases: TGCGCCAGCAGCTCTCGACTGATAACCGGGACTAGCGGGATTACGCAGTATTTT.

The chain joins TRBV5-1 to TRBJ1-6; D ambiguous. There are 14 residues in the CDR3. CDR1 SGHRS and CDR2 YFSETQ come from the germline V gene. The V end lost 2 bases, the J end lost 7 bases, and 10 bases lay between the germline ends. CDR3 coding DNA: TGCGCCAGCAGCTTTAGCCGGGCGAATTCACCCCTCCACTTT. It codes for CASSFSRANSPLHF.

The chain carries TRBV11-3 and TRBJ2-6; possibly TRBD1 for D (5 bases). Germline assignment: CDR1 SGHNT and CDR2 YENEEA. With 4 bases removed from V and 2 bases from J, the gap between germline ends came to 12 bases. This CDR3 is 16 amino acids long. The CDR3 protein is CASSSIGVAGANVLTF. Written as DNA, the CDR3 is TGTGCCAGCAGCTCAATAGGGGTTGCTGGGGCCAACGTCCTGACTTTC.

This clonotype has only a few counts. V usage is TRBV30 and J usage is TRBJ2-7, with D unresolved. V was clipped by 0 bases and J by 1 base, with 10 bases between them. The CDR3 runs to 14 residues. Germline values: CDR1 GTSNPN, CDR2 SVGIG (reference sequence). In nucleotides, the CDR3 is TGTGCCTGGAGTGTACTTGACGGGTCCTACGAGCAGTACGTC. Its translation: CAWSVLDGSYEQYV.

In this sample, this clonotype turned up a few times. The CDR3 DNA follows: TGTGCCAGCAGAACCTCGGGACTAGCGGGCCCTAAGGGAAGCACAGATACGCAGTATTTT. Its translation is CASRTSGLAGPKGSTDTQYF. The chain links TRBV27 to TRBJ2-3; 12 bases match TRBD2. CDR1 and CDR2 (germline): MNHEY, SMNVEV (reference sequence). V shed 6 bases, J shed 0 bases, and the junction held 16 bases outside the gene matches. There are 20 residues in the CDR3.

V gene TRBV12-3 or TRBV12-4 combines with J gene TRBJ2-1; the D gene could be TRBD1 or TRBD2 (5 bases each). This CDR3 spans 14 amino acids. The V gene lost 1 base and the J gene lost 9 bases, with 13 bases spanning the gap. In DNA form, the CDR3 reads TGTGCCAGCAGTTTAGAGGGGCGAGGGGCTGAGCAGTTCTTC. Translating gives CASSLEGRGAEQFF.

The rearrangement links TRBV4-2 to TRBJ2-5; D is perhaps TRBD2 (6 bases). The CDR3 totals 14 residues. The V end was cut by 0 bases, the J end by 5 bases, with 10 bases between. Germline V gene lookup returns CDR1 LGHNA and CDR2 YNFKEQ. This CDR3 is CASSQDGGLETQYF. DNA of the CDR3: TGTGCCAGCAGCCAAGACGGAGGGCTCGAGACCCAGTACTTC.

The CDR3 loop reads CASRRGLAGEETQYF. The CDR3, as DNA: TGCGCCAGCAGACGGGGACTAGCGGGAGAGGAGACCCAGTACTTC. This chain connects TRBV4-1 to TRBJ2-5, with 14 bases identical to TRBD2. The germline CDR1 and CDR2 sequences are MGHRA and YSYEKL. V dropped 6 bases and J dropped 5; count of bases not matched to a gene: 5. The CDR3 is 15 residues long.

J is TRBJ1-5 and V is TRBV20-1; D uncertain. V lost 1 base and J lost 0, with 4 bases in between. CDR3 length equals 13 residues. CDR1 DFQATT and CDR2 SNEGSKA come from the germline V gene (reference sequence). The CDR3 region has the DNA TGCAGTGCTAGAGTGATTAGCAATCAGCCCCAGCATTTT. Its translation is CSARVISNQPQHF.

The chain is built from TRBV7-9 and TRBJ2-1, with D tentatively TRBD1 or TRBD2 (5 bases each). The V end lost 8 bases, the J end lost 2 bases, and 19 bases lay between the germline ends. Per the germline V gene, CDR1 is SEHNR and CDR2 is FQNEAQ (reference sequence). The CDR3 has 16 amino acids. CDR3 DNA: TGTGCCAGCGGGGTGATGGGGACGTTGACCTACAATGAGCAGTTCTTC. Amino acids: CASGVMGTLTYNEQFF.